This entry is about one T cell receptor beta chain. Its antigen is unknown. This PCR relied on a set of 60 Vbeta primers and 13 Jbeta primers. The assay was immunoSEQ multiplex PCR, and TCRdb's table has in-frame clones only and misses some. The table has about 240,000 clones, about 80% seen once. The sample is drawn from a study of cytomegalovirus exposure and HLA in healthy donors. Study outcomes and limitations: Fewer N-insertions (relative to the approximately 670-donor mean) were reportedly seen in an Asian-associated ancestry cluster in a later analysis.

Germline loops: CDR1 SGHRS, CDR2 YFSETQ. This CDR3 contains 15 residues. V was pared by 4 bases and J by 10 bases, with 11 bases of the junction left unmatched. The sequencing sample was made of PBMCs. The receptor's source is an older woman in good health and CMV-seropositive. V gene TRBV5-1 combines with J gene TRBJ2-3; 11 bases fit TRBD2. The CDR3 DNA sequence: TGCGCCAGCAGCCTTAGCGGGAGGGCCCCGAGACCGCAGTATTTT. This sequence encodes CASSLSGRAPRPQYF.